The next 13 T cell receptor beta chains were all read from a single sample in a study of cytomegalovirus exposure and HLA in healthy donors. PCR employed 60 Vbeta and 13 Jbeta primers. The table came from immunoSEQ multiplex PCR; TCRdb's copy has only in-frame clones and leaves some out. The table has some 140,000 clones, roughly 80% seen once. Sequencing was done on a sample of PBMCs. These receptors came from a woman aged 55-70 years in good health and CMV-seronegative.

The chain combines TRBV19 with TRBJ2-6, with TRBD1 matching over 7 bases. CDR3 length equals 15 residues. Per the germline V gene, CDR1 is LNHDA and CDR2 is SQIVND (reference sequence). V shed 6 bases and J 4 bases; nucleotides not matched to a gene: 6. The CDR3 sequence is CASSPTGSGANVLTF. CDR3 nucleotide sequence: TGTGCCAGTAGCCCGACAGGGTCGGGGGCCAACGTCCTGACTTTC.

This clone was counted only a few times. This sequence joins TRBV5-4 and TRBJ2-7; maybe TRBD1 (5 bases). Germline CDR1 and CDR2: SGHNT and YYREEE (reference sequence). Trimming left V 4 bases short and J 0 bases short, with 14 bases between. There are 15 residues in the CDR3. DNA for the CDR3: TGTGCCAGCAGCCTAAAAGGCCAGGGCTCCTACGAGCAGTACTTC. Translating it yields CASSLKGQGSYEQYF.

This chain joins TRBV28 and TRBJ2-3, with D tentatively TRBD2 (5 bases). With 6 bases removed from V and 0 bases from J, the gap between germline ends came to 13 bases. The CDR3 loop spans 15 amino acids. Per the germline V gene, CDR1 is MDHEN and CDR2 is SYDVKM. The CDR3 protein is CASRSGRFSTDTQYF. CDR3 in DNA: TGTGCCAGCAGAAGCGGCCGTTTTAGCACAGATACGCAGTATTTT.

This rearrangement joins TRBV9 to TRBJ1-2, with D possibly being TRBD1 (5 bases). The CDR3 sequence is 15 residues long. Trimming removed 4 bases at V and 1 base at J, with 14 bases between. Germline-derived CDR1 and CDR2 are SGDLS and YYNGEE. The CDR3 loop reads CASSPRPGGNYGYTF. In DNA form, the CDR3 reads TGTGCCAGCAGCCCACGACCGGGGGGTAACTATGGCTACACCTTC.

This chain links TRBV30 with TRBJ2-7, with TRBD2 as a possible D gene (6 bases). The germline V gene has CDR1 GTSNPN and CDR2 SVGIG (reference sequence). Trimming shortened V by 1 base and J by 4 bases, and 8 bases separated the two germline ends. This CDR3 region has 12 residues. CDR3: CAWSAGGYEQYF. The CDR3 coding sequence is TGTGCCTGGAGTGCAGGAGGGTACGAGCAGTACTTC.

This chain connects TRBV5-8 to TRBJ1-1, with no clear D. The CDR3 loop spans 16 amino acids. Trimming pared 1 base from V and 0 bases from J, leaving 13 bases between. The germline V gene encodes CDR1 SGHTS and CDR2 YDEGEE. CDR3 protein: CASSLRGKPLNTEAFF. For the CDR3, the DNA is TGTGCCAGCAGCTTGAGAGGCAAACCGTTGAACACTGAAGCTTTCTTT.

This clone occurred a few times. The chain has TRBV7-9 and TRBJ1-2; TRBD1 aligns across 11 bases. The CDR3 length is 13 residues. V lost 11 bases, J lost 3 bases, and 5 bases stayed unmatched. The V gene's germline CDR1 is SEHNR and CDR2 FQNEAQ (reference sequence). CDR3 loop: CAAGDRGDYGYTF. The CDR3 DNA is TGTGCCGCGGGGGACAGGGGGGACTATGGCTACACCTTC.

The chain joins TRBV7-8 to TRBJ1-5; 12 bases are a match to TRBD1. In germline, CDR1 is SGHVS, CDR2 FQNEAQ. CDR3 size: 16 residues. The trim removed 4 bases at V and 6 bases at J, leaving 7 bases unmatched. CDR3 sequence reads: CASSSAGTGGRQPQHF. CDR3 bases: TGTGCCAGCAGCTCCGCCGGGACAGGGGGCCGTCAGCCCCAGCATTTT.

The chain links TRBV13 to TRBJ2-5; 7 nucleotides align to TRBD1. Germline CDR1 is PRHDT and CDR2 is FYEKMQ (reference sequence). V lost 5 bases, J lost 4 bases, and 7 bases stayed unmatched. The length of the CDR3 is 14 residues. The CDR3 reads CASSPTGAGETQYF. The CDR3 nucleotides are TGTGCCAGCAGCCCAACAGGGGCGGGAGAGACCCAGTACTTC.

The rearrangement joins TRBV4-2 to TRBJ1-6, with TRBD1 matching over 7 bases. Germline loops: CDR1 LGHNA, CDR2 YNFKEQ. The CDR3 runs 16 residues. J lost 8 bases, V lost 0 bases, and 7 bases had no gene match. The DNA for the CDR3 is TGTGCCAGCAGCCAAGATTTGCGGCAGGGGGATTCACCCCTCCACTTT. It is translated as CASSQDLRQGDSPLHF.

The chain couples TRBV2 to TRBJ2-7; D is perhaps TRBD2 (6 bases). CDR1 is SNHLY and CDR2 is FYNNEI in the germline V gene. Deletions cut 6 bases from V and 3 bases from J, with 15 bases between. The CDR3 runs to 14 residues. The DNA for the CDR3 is TGTGCCAGCAGGACGGGAGTGGGGGGCTACGAGCAGTACTTC. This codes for CASRTGVGGYEQYF.

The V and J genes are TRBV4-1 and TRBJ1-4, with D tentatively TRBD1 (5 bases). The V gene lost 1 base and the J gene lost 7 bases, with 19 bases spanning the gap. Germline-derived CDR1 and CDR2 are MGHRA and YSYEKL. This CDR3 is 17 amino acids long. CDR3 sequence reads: CASSQVGQVRSGEKLFF. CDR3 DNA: TGCGCCAGCAGCCAAGTGGGGCAGGTCCGATCGGGTGAAAAACTGTTTTTT.

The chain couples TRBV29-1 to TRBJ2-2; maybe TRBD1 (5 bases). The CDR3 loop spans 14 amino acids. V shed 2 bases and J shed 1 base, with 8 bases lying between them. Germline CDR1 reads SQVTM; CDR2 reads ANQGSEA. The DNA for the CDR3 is TGCAGCGTTGAAAGAGGACAGAACACCGGGGAGCTGTTTTTT. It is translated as CSVERGQNTGELFF.